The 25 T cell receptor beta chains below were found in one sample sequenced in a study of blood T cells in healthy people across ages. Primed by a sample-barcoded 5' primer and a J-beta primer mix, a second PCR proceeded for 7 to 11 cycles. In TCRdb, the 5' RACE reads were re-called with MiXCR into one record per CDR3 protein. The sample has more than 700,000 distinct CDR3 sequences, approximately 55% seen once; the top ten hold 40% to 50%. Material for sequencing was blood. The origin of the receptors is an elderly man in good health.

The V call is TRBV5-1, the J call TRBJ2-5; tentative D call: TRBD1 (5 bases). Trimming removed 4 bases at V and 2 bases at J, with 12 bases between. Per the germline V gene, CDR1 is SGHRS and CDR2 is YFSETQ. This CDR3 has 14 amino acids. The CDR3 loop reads CASSPATVQETQYF. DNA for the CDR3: TGCGCCAGCAGCCCAGCGACAGTACAAGAGACCCAGTACTTC.

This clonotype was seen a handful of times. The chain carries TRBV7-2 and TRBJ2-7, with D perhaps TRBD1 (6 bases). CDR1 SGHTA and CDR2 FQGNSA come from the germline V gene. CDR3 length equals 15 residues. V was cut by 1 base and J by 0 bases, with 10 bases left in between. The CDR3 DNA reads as TGTGCCAGCAGCTTAGTTCAGGGGAGCTCCTACGAGCAGTACTTC. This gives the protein CASSLVQGSSYEQYF.

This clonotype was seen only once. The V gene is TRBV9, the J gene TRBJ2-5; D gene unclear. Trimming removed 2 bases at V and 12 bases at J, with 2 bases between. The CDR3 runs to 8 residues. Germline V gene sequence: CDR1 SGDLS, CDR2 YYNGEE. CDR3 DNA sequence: TGTGCCAGCAGCGTTGAGTACTTC. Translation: CASSVEYF. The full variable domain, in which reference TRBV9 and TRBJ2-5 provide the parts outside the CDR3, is DSGVTQTPKHLITATGQRVTLRCSPRSGDLSVYWYQQSLDQGLQFLIQYYNGEERAKGNILERFSAQQFPDLHSELNLSSLELGDSALYFCASSVEYFGPGTRLLVL.

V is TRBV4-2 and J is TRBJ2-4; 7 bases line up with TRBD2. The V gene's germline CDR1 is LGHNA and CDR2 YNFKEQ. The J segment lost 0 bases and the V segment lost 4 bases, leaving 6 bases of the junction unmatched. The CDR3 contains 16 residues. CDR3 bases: TGTGCCAGCAGCCGTTCTAGCGGCCTAGCCAAAAACATTCAGTACTTC. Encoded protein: CASSRSSGLAKNIQYF.

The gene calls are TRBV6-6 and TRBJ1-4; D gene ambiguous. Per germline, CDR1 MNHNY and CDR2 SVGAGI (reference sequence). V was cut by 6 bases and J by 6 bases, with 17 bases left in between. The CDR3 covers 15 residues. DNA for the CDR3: TGTGCCAGCAGCCCCCCGGAGGGATGGGATGAAAAACTGTTTTTT. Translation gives CASSPPEGWDEKLFF.

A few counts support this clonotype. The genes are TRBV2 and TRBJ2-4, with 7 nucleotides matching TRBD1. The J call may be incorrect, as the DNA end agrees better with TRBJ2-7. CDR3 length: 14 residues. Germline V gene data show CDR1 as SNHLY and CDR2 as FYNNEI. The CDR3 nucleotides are TGTGCCAGCAGTGAGGGACAGAAAGAGTACGAGCAGTACTTC. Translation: CASSEGQKEYEQYF.

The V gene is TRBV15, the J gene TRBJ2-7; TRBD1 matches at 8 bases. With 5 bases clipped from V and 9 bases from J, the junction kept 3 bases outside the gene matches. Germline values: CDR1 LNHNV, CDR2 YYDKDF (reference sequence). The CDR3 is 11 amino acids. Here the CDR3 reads CATSSGTGQYF. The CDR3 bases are TGTGCCACCAGCTCCGGGACAGGGCAGTACTTC.

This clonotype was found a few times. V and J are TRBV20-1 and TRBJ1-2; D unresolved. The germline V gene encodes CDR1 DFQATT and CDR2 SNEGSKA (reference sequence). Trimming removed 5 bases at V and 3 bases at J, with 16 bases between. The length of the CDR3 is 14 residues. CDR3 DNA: TGCAGTGCTCCGAATTTTGTAGGGCACTATGGCTACACCTTC. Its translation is CSAPNFVGHYGYTF.

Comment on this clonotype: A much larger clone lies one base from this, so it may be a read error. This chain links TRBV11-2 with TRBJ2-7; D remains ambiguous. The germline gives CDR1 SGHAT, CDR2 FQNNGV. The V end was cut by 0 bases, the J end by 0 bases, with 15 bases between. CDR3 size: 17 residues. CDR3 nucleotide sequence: TGTGCCAGCAGCTTAGATAGTGTCCAACATAACTCCTACGAGCAGTACTTC. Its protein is CASSLDSVQHNSYEQYF.

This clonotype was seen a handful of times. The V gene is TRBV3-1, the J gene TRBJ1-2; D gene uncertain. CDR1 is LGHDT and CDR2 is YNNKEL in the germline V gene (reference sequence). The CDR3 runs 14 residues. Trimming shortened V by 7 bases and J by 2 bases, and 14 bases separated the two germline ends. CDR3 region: CASTSGPPNYGYTF. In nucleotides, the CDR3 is TGTGCCAGCACCAGTGGACCCCCAAACTATGGCTACACCTTC.

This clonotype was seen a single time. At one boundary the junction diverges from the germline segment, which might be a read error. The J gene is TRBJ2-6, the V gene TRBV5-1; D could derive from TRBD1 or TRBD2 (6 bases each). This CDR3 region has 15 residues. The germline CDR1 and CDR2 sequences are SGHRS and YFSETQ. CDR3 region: CASSSPGAGANVLTF. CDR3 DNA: TGCGCCAGCAGCTCTCCGGGGGCTGGGGCCAACGTCTTGACTTTC.

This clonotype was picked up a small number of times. CDR3 sequence: CASSARTSGSATQYF. The CDR3 DNA follows: TGTGCCAGCAGCGCACGGACTAGCGGGAGCGCTACGCAGTATTTT. The rearrangement links TRBV13 to TRBJ2-3; 13 nucleotides line up with TRBD2. The length of the CDR3 is 15 residues. V was pared by 5 bases and J by 8 bases, with 7 bases of the junction left unmatched. Germline values: CDR1 PRHDT, CDR2 FYEKMQ (reference sequence).

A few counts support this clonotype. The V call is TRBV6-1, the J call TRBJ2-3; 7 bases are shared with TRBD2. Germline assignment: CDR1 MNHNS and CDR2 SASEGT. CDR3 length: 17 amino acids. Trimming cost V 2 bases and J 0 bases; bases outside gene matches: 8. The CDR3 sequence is CASSELGRGTSTDTQYF. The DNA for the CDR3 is TGTGCCAGCAGTGAACTGGGGAGGGGAACTAGCACAGATACGCAGTATTTT.

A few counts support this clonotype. CDR3 nucleotides: TGTGCCAGCAGTCCCGGGACAGGGCTTAATGAAAAACTGTTTTTT. It yields the protein CASSPGTGLNEKLFF. This chain uses TRBV6-6 with TRBJ1-4, with 9 bases that match TRBD1. With 5 bases clipped from V and 4 bases from J, the junction kept 5 bases outside the gene matches. Germline lookup yields CDR1 MNHNY and CDR2 SVGAGI (reference sequence). The CDR3 spans 15 residues.

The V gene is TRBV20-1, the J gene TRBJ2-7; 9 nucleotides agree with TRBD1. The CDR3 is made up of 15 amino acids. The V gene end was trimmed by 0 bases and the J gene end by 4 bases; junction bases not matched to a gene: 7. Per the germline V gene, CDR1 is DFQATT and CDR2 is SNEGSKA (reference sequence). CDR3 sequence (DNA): TGCAGTGCTAGAGATCAACAGGGGGCAGCGTACGAGCAGTACTTC. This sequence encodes CSARDQQGAAYEQYF.

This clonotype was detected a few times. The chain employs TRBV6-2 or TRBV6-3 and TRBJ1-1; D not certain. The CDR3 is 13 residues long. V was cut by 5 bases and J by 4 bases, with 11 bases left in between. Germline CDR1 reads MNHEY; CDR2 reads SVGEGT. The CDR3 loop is CASSGRASTEAFF. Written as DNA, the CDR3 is TGTGCCAGCAGTGGGAGGGCTAGCACTGAAGCTTTCTTT.

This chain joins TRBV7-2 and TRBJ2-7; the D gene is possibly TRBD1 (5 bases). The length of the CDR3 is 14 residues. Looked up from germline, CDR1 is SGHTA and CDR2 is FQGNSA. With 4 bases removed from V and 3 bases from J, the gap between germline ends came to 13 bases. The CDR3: CASSSGPNRYEQYF. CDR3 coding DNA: TGTGCCAGCAGCTCAGGGCCAAACCGCTACGAGCAGTACTTC.

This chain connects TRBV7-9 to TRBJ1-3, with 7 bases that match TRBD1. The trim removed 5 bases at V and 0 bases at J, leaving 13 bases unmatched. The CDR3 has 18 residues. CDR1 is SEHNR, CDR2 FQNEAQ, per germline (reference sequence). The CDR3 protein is CASSRTGTELNSGNTIYF. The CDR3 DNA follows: TGTGCCAGCAGCCGTACCGGGACAGAGCTAAACTCTGGAAACACCATATATTTT.

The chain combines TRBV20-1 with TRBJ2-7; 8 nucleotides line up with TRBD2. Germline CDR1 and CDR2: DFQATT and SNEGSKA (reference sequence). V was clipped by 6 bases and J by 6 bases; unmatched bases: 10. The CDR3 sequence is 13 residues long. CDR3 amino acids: CSAPGGPNAEQYF. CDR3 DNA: TGCAGTGCCCCGGGAGGGCCTAACGCCGAGCAGTACTTC.

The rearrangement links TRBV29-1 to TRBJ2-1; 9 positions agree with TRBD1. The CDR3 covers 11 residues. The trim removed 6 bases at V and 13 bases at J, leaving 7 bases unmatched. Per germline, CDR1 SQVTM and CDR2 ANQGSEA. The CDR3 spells CSVRETGGQFF. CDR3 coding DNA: TGCAGCGTCAGGGAGACAGGGGGACAGTTCTTC.

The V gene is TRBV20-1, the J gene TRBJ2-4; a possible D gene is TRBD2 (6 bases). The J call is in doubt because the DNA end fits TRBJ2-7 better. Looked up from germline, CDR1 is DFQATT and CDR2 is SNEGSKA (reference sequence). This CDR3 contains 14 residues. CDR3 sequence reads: CSASGGGDGYEQYF. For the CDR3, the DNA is TGCAGTGCTTCCGGAGGAGGGGATGGCTACGAGCAGTACTTC.

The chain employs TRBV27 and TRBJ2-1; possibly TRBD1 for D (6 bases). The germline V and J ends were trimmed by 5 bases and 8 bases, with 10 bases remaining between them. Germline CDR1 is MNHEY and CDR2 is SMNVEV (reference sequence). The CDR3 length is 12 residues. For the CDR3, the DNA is TGTGCCAGCAGTACAGGGTTGGATGAGCAGTTCTTC. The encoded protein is CASSTGLDEQFF.

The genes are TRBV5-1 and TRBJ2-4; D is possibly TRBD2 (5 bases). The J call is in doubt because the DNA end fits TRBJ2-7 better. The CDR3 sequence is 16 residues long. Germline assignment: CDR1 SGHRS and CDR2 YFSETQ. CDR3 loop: CASSIGLSLEGDEQYF. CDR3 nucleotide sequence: TGCGCCAGCAGCATCGGCCTTTCCCTCGAGGGCGACGAGCAGTACTTC.

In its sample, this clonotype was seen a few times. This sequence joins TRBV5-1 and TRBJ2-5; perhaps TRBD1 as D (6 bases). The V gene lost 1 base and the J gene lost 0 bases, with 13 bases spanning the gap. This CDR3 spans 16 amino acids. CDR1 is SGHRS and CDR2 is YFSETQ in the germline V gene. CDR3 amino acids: CASSLTGNANQETQYF. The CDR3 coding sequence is TGCGCCAGCAGCTTGACAGGGAACGCTAACCAAGAGACCCAGTACTTC. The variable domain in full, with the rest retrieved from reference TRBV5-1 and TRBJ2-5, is KAGVTQTPRYLIKTRGQQVTLSCSPISGHRSVSWYQQTPGQGLQFLFEYFSETQRNKGNFPGRFSGRQFSNSRSEMNVSTLELGDSALYLCASSLTGNANQETQYFGPGTRLLVL.

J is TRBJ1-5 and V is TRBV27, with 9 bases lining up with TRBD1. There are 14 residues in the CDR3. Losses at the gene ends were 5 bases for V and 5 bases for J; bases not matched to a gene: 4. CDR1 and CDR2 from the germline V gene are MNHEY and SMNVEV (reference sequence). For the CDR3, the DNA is TGTGCCAGCAGTCACCGACAGGGGGATCAGCCCCAGCATTTT. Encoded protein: CASSHRQGDQPQHF.